Below, 25 T cell receptor beta chains from the same sample are listed, as sequenced in a study of post-analysis software for immune sequencing data. Study-wide findings and caveats: Four or five TRBV segments, TRBV5-6, TRBV5-1 and TRBV20-1 among them, were found more frequent in patients than controls.

Unique molecular identifiers were present in the TCR beta cDNA libraries. In TCRdb, the PCR reads were re-called with MiXCR into one record per CDR3 protein. This table has roughly 700,000 distinct CDR3 sequences, just under 30% appearing once. Antigen specificity for these receptors is unknown. Sequencing input: blood. The receptors here all came from a girl aged 10 to 17 with multiple sclerosis.

A few counts support this clonotype. This sequence joins TRBV28 and TRBJ2-7; 10 nucleotides match TRBD1. The CDR3 has 15 residues. With V trimmed by 5 bases and J by 3 bases, 7 bases remained unmatched. Germline V CDR1 and CDR2: MDHEN, SYDVKM. Here the CDR3 DNA reads TGTGCCAGCAGTGCCCCGACAGGGGGCAACTACGAGCAGTACTTC. Translating it yields CASSAPTGGNYEQYF.

This clonotype has only a few counts. The chain uses TRBV5-1 and TRBJ2-3; D remains ambiguous. Trimming removed 6 bases at V and 4 bases at J, with 12 bases between. Germline V gives CDR1 SGHRS, CDR2 YFSETQ. The CDR3 has 13 residues. CDR3 sequence: CASTEAAADTQYF. The CDR3 region has the DNA TGCGCCAGCACCGAGGCCGCCGCAGATACGCAGTATTTT.

The chain carries TRBV28 and TRBJ1-4, with 7 bases fitting TRBD1. V shed 6 bases and J 0 bases; nucleotides not matched to a gene: 7. The CDR3 is 16 amino acids. In germline, CDR1 is MDHEN, CDR2 SYDVKM. CDR3 nucleotide sequence: TGTGCCAGCAGCACTCCCGGGACAGCAACTAATGAAAAACTGTTTTTT. Translating gives CASSTPGTATNEKLFF.

Many counts were recorded for this clonotype. V usage is TRBV10-3 and J usage is TRBJ2-1, with 8 bases identical to TRBD2. Looked up from germline, CDR1 is ENHRY and CDR2 is SYGVKD. V lost 0 bases, J lost 7 bases, and 5 bases stayed unmatched. The CDR3 runs to 15 residues. The CDR3, as DNA: TGTGCCATCAGTGAGTCTCCCGGGGGGGGAAATGAGCAGTTCTTC. Protein product: CAISESPGGGNEQFF.

As regards this clonotype: Given a much more abundant clone one base away, this may be a read error. This rearrangement joins TRBV7-9 to TRBJ2-3, with 11 bases matching TRBD1. CDR1 is SEHNR and CDR2 is FQNEAQ in the germline V gene (reference sequence). This CDR3 has 15 amino acids. With V trimmed by 3 bases and J by 5 bases, 4 bases remained unmatched. This CDR3 reads CASSLRTGGVDTQYF. In nucleotides, the CDR3 is TGTGCCAGCAGCTTGAGGACAGGGGGCGTAGATACGCAGTATTTT.

The V call is TRBV24-1, the J call TRBJ2-1; TRBD2 matches at 7 bases. This CDR3 has 16 residues. V trimming: 3 bases; J trimming: 8 bases; junction bases outside the gene matches: 12. Germline CDR1 KGHDR, CDR2 SFDVKD. CDR3 bases: TGTGCCACCAGTGATCCTCGCGCTAGCGGACCCTATGAGCAGTTCTTC. Translation gives CATSDPRASGPYEQFF.

The chain recombines TRBV12-3 or TRBV12-4 with TRBJ1-1; D is uncertain. V was pared by 1 base and J by 6 bases, with 9 bases between. The CDR3 loop spans 13 amino acids. The DNA of the CDR3 is TGTGCCAGCAGTTTAGGTCTTAGCTCTGAAGCTTTCTTT. Amino acid sequence: CASSLGLSSEAFF.

The V gene is TRBV7-2, the J gene TRBJ2-7; no clear D. V dropped 3 bases and J dropped 2 bases, with 17 bases sitting between them. Germline lookup yields CDR1 SGHTA and CDR2 FQGNSA. There are 16 residues in the CDR3. CDR3 sequence: CASSFYDPLQAYEQYF. CDR3 nucleotide sequence: TGTGCCAGCAGCTTCTATGACCCACTCCAGGCCTACGAGCAGTACTTC.

Only a few counts were recorded for this clonotype. The chain is built from TRBV12-3 or TRBV12-4 and TRBJ1-1; D is unresolved. The CDR3 runs to 14 residues. V lost 7 bases and J 4 bases, leaving 16 bases between the germline ends. For the CDR3, the DNA is TGTGCCAGCACCCTCGGAGACTCAGGCACTGAAGCTTTCTTT. Translated: CASTLGDSGTEAFF.

This clonotype was observed a few times. CDR3 sequence: CASSLAIGLGYGYTF. CDR3 coding DNA: TGTGCCAGCAGCTTAGCAATAGGGCTCGGCTATGGCTACACCTTC. This chain links TRBV7-9 with TRBJ1-2; no clear D gene. CDR1 is SEHNR and CDR2 is FQNEAQ in the germline V gene (reference sequence). The CDR3 has 15 amino acids. The ends were cut back, 0 bases at V and 4 bases at J, with 12 bases in the middle.

This clonotype has more than one count but fewer than ten. This rearrangement joins TRBV29-1 to TRBJ2-1; no clear D. Germline V gene sequence: CDR1 SQVTM, CDR2 ANQGSEA. The CDR3 extends over 14 amino acids. The V end was cut by 3 bases, the J end by 8 bases, with 17 bases between. This CDR3 reads CSVDSRSYRDEQFF. CDR3 DNA sequence: TGCAGCGTTGATTCTCGATCCTATCGCGATGAGCAGTTCTTC.

This clonotype has only a few counts. The rearrangement uses TRBV12-3 or TRBV12-4 and TRBJ2-7; 10 nucleotides line up with TRBD2. Trimming cost V 1 base and J 4 bases; bases outside gene matches: 10. This CDR3 has 17 amino acids. The DNA of the CDR3 is TGTGCCAGCAGTTTAGGGTTACCGCTAGCGGGAGCGTACGAGCAGTACTTC. Its protein product is CASSLGLPLAGAYEQYF.

This clonotype was picked up a small number of times. The chain recombines TRBV5-6 with TRBJ2-1; D possibly uses TRBD1 or TRBD2 (5 bases each). Germline assignment: CDR1 SGHDT and CDR2 YYEEEE. The CDR3 sequence is 15 residues long. The V end lost 5 bases, the J end lost 4 bases, and 16 bases lay between the germline ends. The CDR3 spells CASRGTGTLYNEQFF. The CDR3 DNA reads TGTGCCAGCAGGGGGACGGGGACCCTTTACAATGAGCAGTTCTTC.

The chain employs TRBV4-1 and TRBJ2-4; no reliable D call. V gave up 0 bases and J gave up 0 bases, with 15 bases separating them. The CDR3 contains 18 residues. The V gene's germline CDR1 is MGHRA and CDR2 YSYEKL. The DNA for the CDR3 is TGCGCCAGCAGCCAAGAGCTAGGGCGGATACTAGCCAAAAACATTCAGTACTTC. Protein product: CASSQELGRILAKNIQYF.

The V gene is TRBV19, the J gene TRBJ2-7; D is uncertain. CDR1 and CDR2 (germline): LNHDA, SQIVND (reference sequence). V shed 3 bases and J shed 3 bases, with 12 bases lying between them. This CDR3 has 14 residues. DNA for the CDR3: TGTGCCAGTAGTATGTCGCAGGATTTCTACGAGCAGTACTTC. Translation: CASSMSQDFYEQYF.

This sequence joins TRBV6-1 and TRBJ2-5; D remains unclear. This CDR3 has 13 residues. CDR1 and CDR2 from the germline V gene are MNHNS and SASEGT. Trimming took off 5 bases at V and 5 bases at J, with 12 bases between the two ends. CDR3 in DNA: TGTGCCAGCAGTAGATTGGGTCCGGAGACCCAGTACTTC. This encodes CASSRLGPETQYF.

This clonotype was observed a handful of times. The chain uses TRBV7-9 and TRBJ2-3; D uncertain. CDR1 is SEHNR, CDR2 FQNEAQ, per germline (reference sequence). The germline V and J ends were trimmed by 2 bases and 6 bases, with 15 bases remaining between them. The CDR3 is 15 amino acids. The CDR3 nucleotides are TGTGCCAGCAGCTTAACATTTGGTTCGTCGGATACGCAGTATTTT. Residues: CASSLTFGSSDTQYF.

V gene TRBV20-1 combines with J gene TRBJ1-1; perhaps TRBD1 as D (5 bases). V lost 1 base and J 10 bases, leaving 16 bases between the germline ends. CDR1 is DFQATT, CDR2 SNEGSKA, per germline (reference sequence). The CDR3 is 13 amino acids. This CDR3 reads CSARGTSWPGAFF. The DNA of the CDR3 is TGCAGTGCTAGAGGGACATCGTGGCCGGGAGCTTTCTTT.

The rearrangement links TRBV2 to TRBJ1-6; TRBD1 is a possible D gene (5 bases). CDR1 and CDR2 (germline): SNHLY, FYNNEI. The CDR3 sequence is 16 residues long. Trimming removed 6 bases from V and 0 bases from J, with 12 bases in between. The CDR3 protein is CASRGGRSSYNSPLHF. The DNA for the CDR3 is TGTGCCAGCAGGGGGGGGAGAAGCTCCTATAATTCACCCCTCCACTTT.

This clonotype was seen a few times. The rearrangement uses TRBV29-1 and TRBJ1-2; D uncertain. The ends were cut back, 0 bases at V and 7 bases at J, with 18 bases in the middle. The CDR3 runs to 15 residues. Per the germline V gene, CDR1 is SQVTM and CDR2 is ANQGSEA. DNA of the CDR3: TGCAGCGTTGAAGAATCCCCAGGCAGGATGTCTGGCTACACCTTC. Residues: CSVEESPGRMSGYTF.

This clonotype was found many times. The rearrangement links TRBV20-1 to TRBJ2-1; 11 bases are a match to TRBD2. V shed 5 bases and J 2 bases; nucleotides not matched to a gene: 2. Germline V lookup: CDR1 DFQATT, CDR2 SNEGSKA (reference sequence). This CDR3 has 14 residues. Here the CDR3 reads CSAQGLAAYNEQFF. The DNA for the CDR3 is TGCAGTGCTCAGGGACTAGCGGCCTACAATGAGCAGTTCTTC.

This chain joins TRBV10-3 and TRBJ2-3, with 7 positions matching TRBD2. CDR1 ENHRY and CDR2 SYGVKD come from the germline V gene. The CDR3 extends over 15 amino acids. The V segment lost 7 bases and the J segment 3 bases; nucleotides outside the gene matches: 10. CDR3 amino acids: CAITSAGLKTDTQYF. CDR3 bases: TGTGCCATCACGTCGGCGGGACTAAAGACAGATACGCAGTATTTT.

This sequence joins TRBV6-5 and TRBJ1-6, with TRBD1 identical over 7 bases. The CDR3 is 16 amino acids. Per germline, CDR1 MNHEY and CDR2 SVGAGI. The ends lost 3 bases at V and 6 bases at J; junction bases unmatched: 8. The CDR3 reads CASSYFAGQLNSPLHF. In DNA form, the CDR3 reads TGTGCCAGCAGTTATTTTGCGGGACAGCTTAATTCACCCCTCCACTTT.

For the CDR3, the DNA is TGTGCCAGCAGCCCATTCAAAGGGGGAGTGACTGAAGCTTTCTTT. Protein: CASSPFKGGVTEAFF. This chain uses TRBV27 with TRBJ1-1; D might be TRBD1 (6 bases). V dropped 6 bases and J dropped 5 bases, with 19 bases sitting between them. CDR1 MNHEY and CDR2 SMNVEV come from the germline V gene (reference sequence). The CDR3 runs to 15 residues.

This clonotype appeared a few times. The chain uses TRBV28 and TRBJ2-1; TRBD1 matches 8 bases. Germline V CDR1 and CDR2: MDHEN, SYDVKM. V trimming: 8 bases; J trimming: 3 bases; junction bases outside the gene matches: 12. The length of the CDR3 is 16 residues. In DNA form, the CDR3 reads TGTGCCAGCCTGGGGCGACAGGGGACCTACTACAATGAGCAGTTCTTC. It encodes CASLGRQGTYYNEQFF.